This T cell receptor (beta chain) is from a study of T cells in localized non-small cell lung cancer. General study findings and limits: Density of T cells in blood, when higher, went with longer overall survival. In uninvolved adjacent lung, T cell clonality reached its highest value, exceeding tumor. Because only a single region of the tumor was sequenced, heterogeneity remains possible.

This clone appeared once. Its antigen is unidentified. Method: immunoSEQ multiplex PCR; TCRdb's copy keeps in-frame clones and lacks some. The sample shows roughly 35,000 clones, roughly 89% of them seen only once. Trimming removed 1 base at V and 1 base at J, with 7 bases between. CDR3 length equals 14 residues. The V gene's germline CDR1 is SGHTA and CDR2 FQGNSA. The clonotype comes from a woman aged 35 to 75 with stage I lung adenocarcinoma. The chain employs TRBV7-2 and TRBJ1-1; D not certain. Material: peripheral blood, obtained before any cancer treatment. The CDR3 sequence: CASSLGTGNTEAFF. CDR3 coding DNA: TGTGCCAGCAGCTTAGGGACGGGGAACACTGAAGCTTTCTTT.